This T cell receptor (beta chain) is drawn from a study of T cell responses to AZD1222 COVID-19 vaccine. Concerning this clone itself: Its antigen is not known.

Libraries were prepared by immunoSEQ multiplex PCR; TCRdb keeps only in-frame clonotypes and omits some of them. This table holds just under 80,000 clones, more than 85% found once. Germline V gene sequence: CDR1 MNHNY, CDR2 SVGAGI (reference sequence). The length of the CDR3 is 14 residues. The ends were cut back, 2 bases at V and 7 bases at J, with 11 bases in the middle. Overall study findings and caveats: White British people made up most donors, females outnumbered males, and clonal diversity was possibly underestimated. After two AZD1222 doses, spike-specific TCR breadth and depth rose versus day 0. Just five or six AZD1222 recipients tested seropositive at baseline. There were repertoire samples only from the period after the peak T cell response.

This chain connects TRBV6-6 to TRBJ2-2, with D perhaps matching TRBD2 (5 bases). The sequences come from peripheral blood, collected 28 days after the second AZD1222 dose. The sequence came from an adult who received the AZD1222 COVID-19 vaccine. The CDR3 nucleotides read TGTGCCAGCAGTTACGTTGACGGGAACGGGGAGCTGTTTTTT. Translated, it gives CASSYVDGNGELFF.